This record concerns one T cell receptor beta chain sequence. These data originate in a study of cytomegalovirus exposure and HLA in healthy donors. Germline V gives CDR1 SGHVS, CDR2 FQNEAQ. V was shortened by 5 bases and J by 3 bases, with 17 bases between the two germline ends. This CDR3 contains 16 residues. PCR used 60 Vbeta primers and 13 Jbeta primers. Only in-frame clones appear in the TCRdb table, and some are missing; sequencing was by immunoSEQ multiplex PCR. This sample has some 250,000 clones, with roughly 87% found just once. Sequenced: PBMCs. The V gene is TRBV7-8, the J gene TRBJ1-5; D gene unclear. This TCR was sampled from a woman in her thirties or forties in good health and CMV-seropositive. The CDR3 protein is CASSPRGRGNNQPQHF. CDR3 DNA sequence: TGTGCCAGCAGCCCTAGAGGTCGCGGGAACAATCAGCCCCAGCATTTT.